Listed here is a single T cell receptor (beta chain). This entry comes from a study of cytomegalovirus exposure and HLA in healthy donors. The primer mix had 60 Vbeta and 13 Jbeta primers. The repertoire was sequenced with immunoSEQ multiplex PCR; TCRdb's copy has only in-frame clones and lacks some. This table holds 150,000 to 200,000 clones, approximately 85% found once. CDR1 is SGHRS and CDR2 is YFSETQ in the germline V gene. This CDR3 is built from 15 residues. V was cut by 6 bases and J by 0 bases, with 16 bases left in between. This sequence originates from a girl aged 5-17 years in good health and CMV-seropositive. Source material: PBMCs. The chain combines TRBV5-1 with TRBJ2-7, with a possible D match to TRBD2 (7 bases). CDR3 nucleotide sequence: TGCGCCAGCACCGGAGGGGGGGTATACTCCTACGAGCAGTACTTC. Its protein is CASTGGGVYSYEQYF.